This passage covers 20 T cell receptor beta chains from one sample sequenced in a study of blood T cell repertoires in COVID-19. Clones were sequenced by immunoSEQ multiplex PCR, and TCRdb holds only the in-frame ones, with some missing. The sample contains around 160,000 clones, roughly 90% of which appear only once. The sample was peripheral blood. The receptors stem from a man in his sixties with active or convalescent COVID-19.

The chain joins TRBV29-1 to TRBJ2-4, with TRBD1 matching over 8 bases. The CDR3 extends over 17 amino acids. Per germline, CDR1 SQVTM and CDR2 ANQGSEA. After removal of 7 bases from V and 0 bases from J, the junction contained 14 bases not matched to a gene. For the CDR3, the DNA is TGCAGCGGGGGACAGGTAGTATTCTTTATAGCCAAAAACATTCAGTACTTC. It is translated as CSGGQVVFFIAKNIQYF.

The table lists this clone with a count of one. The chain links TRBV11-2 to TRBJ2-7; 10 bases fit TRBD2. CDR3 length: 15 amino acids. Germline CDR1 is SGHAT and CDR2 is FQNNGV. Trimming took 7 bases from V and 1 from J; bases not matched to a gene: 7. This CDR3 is CASTLSGGVSYEQYF. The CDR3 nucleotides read TGTGCCAGCACCCTAAGCGGGGGGGTATCCTACGAGCAGTACTTC.

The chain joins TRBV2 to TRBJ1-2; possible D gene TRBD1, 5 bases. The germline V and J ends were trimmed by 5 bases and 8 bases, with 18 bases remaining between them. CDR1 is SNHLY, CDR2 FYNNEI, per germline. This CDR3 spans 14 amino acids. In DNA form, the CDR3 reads TGTGCCAGCAGTACACGACAGTCGGTGGAGGGCTACACCTTC. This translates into CASSTRQSVEGYTF. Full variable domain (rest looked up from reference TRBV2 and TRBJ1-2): EPEVTQTPSHQVTQMGQEVILRCVPISNHLYFYWYRQILGQKVEFLVSFYNNEISEKSEIFDDQFSVERPDGSNFTLKIRSTKLEDSAMYFCASSTRQSVEGYTFGSGTRLTVV.

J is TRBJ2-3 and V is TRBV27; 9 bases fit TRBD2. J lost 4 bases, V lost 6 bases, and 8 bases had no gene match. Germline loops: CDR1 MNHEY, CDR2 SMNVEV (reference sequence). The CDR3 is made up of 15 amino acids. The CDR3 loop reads CASSPSSGVADTQYF. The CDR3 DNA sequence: TGTGCCAGCAGCCCGTCTAGCGGGGTAGCAGATACGCAGTATTTT.

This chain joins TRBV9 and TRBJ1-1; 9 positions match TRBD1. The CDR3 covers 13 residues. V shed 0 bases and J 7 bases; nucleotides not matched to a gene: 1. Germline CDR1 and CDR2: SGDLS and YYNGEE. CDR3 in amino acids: CASSVGDRVEAFF. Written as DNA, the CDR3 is TGTGCCAGCAGCGTAGGGGACAGGGTTGAAGCTTTCTTT.

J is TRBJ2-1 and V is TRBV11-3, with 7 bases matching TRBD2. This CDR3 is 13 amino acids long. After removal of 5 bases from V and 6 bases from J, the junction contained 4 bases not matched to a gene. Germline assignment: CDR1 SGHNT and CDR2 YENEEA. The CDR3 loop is CASSPGLVNEQFF. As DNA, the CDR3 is TGTGCCAGCAGCCCTGGACTAGTCAATGAGCAGTTCTTC.

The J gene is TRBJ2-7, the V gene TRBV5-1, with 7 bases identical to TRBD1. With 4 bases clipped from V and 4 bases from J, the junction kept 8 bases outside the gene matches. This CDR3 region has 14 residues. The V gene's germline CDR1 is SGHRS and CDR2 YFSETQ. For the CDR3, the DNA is TGCGCCAGCAGCATAGACAGGGCTCCATACGAGCAGTACTTC. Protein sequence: CASSIDRAPYEQYF.

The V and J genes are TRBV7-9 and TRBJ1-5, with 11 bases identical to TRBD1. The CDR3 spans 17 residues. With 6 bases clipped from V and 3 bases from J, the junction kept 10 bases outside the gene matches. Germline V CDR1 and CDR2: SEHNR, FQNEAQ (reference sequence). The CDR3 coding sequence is TGTGCCAGCAGTCCGGGACAGGGGGTTACATACAATCAGCCCCAGCATTTT. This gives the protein CASSPGQGVTYNQPQHF.

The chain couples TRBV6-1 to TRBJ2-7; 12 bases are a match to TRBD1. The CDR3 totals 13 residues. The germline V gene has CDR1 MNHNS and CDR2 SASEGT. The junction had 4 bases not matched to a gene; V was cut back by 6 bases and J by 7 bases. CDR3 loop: CASSRDRGQEQYF. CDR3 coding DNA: TGTGCCAGCAGCAGGGACAGGGGGCAAGAGCAGTACTTC.

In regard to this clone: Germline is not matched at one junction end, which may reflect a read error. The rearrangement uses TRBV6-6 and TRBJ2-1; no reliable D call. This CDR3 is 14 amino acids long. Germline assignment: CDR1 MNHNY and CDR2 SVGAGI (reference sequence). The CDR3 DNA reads TGTGCCAGCAGTTACAGCTACTCCCACAATGAGCAGTTCTTC. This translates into CASSYSYSHNEQFF.

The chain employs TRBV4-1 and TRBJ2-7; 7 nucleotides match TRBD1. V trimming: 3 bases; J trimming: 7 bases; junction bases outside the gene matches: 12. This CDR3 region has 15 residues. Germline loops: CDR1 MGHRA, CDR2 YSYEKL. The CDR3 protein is CASSQGTEIMGEQYF. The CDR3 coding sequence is TGCGCCAGCAGCCAGGGGACAGAGATTATGGGTGAGCAGTACTTC.

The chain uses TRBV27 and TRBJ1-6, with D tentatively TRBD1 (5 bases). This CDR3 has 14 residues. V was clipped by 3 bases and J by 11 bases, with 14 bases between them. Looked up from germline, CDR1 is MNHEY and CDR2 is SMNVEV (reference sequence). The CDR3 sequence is CASSFGAGTPPLHF. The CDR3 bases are TGTGCCAGCAGTTTTGGGGCAGGAACCCCACCCCTCCACTTT.

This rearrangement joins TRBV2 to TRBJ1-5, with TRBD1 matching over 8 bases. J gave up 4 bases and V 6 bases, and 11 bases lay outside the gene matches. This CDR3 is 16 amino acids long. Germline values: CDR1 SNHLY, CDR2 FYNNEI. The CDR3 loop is CASRSSDRASNQPQHF. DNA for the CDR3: TGTGCCAGCAGGAGTTCGGACAGGGCATCAAATCAGCCCCAGCATTTT. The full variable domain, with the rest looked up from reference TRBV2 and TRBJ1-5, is EPEVTQTPSHQVTQMGQEVILRCVPISNHLYFYWYRQILGQKVEFLVSFYNNEISEKSEIFDDQFSVERPDGSNFTLKIRSTKLEDSAMYFCASRSSDRASNQPQHFGDGTRLSIL.

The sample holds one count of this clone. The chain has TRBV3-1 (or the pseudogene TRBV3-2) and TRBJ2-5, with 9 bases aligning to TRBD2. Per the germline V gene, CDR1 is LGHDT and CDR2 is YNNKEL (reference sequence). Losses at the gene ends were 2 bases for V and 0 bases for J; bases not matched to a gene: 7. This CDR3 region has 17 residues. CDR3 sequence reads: CASSQWETSGDQETQYF. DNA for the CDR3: TGTGCCAGCAGCCAATGGGAGACTAGCGGAGACCAAGAGACCCAGTACTTC.

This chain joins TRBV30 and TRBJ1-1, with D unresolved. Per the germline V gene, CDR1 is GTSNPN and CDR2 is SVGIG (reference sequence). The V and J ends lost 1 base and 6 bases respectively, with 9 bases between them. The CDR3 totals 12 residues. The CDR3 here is CAWSGRDSEAFF. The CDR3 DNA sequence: TGTGCCTGGAGTGGGAGGGATTCTGAAGCTTTCTTT. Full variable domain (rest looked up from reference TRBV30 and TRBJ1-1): SQTIHQWPATLVQPVGSPLSLECTVEGTSNPNLYWYRQAAGRGLQLLFYSVGIGQISSEVPQNLSASRPQDRQFILSSKKLLLSDSGFYLCAWSGRDSEAFFGQGTRLTVV.

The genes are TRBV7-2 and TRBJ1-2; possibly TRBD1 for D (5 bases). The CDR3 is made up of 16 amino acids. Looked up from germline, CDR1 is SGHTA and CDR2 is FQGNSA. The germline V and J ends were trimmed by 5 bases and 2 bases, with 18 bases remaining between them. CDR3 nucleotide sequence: TGTGCCAGCAGCCAAAACTGGGGGGGGAGAAACTATGGCTACACCTTC. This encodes CASSQNWGGRNYGYTF.

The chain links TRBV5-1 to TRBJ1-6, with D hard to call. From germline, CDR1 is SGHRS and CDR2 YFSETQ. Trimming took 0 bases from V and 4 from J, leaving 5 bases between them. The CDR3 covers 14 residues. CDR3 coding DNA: TGCGCCAGCAGCTTGGTTCTGTATAATTCACCCCTCCACTTT. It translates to CASSLVLYNSPLHF.

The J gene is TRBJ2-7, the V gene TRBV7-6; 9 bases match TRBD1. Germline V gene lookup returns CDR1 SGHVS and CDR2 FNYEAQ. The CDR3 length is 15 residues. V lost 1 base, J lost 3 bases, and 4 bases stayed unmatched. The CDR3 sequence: CASSLVGTGNYEQYF. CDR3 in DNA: TGTGCCAGCAGCTTAGTCGGGACAGGGAACTACGAGCAGTACTTC.

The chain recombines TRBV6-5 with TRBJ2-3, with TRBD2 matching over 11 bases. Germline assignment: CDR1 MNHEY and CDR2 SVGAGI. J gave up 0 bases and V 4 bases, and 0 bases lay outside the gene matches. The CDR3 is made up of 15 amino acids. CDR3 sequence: CASSWTSGSTDTQYF. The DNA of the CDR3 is TGTGCCAGCAGTTGGACTAGCGGGAGCACAGATACGCAGTATTTT.

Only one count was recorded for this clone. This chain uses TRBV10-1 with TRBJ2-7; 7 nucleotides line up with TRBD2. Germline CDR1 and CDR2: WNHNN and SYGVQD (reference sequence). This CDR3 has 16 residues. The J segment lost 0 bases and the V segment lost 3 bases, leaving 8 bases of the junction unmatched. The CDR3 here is CASSDGLASGSYEQYF. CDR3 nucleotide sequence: TGCGCCAGCAGTGACGGTTTGGCTAGCGGCTCCTACGAGCAGTACTTC.